The following is a TCR beta chain sequence with its context. Its antigen remains undetermined. Per-base quality was not reported, and no clone a single base away is much larger than it. This sample is drawn from a study of T cell repertoires in cytomegalovirus infection (dated by TCRdb to between 2017 and 2020). With respect to the entire study: Donor HLA type was relevant to the analysis, as public TCR beta signatures indicated carriage of CMV infection together with the matching HLA type. Study-level results and caveats: The ex vivo response was dominated by HLA-C-restricted CMV-specific TCR beta clonotypes, which also provided the single most frequent clonotype in two of eight donors. In both this cohort and an independent cohort of several hundred donors, the cumulative frequency of public TCR beta family members distinguished carriers of CMV infection plus the relevant HLA type.

Sequences LGHNA (CDR1) and YNFKEQ (CDR2) are obtained from the germline V gene. Trimming at the junction amounts to 0 bases on V and 6 bases on J, and the germline ends lie 15 bases apart. The cysteine opens and the phenylalanine closes a CDR3 of 17 amino acids. Only CDR3 DNA is held: 51 bases, read in frame from base 1. Sequenced on an Illumina HiSeq 1500. In-frame beta chains were kept once TCRdb had trimmed the public reads at Q25 with fastp and called clones with MiXCR. Every distinct CDR3 protein forms one entry, paired with its most common genes and DNA. The sample records more than 500,000 distinct CDR3 sequences, approximately 15% of which are singletons. The ten largest make up 20% to 30% of the sample.

The sample comprised CD8+ T cells from PBMCs. The chain links TRBV4-2 with TRBJ2-6, with TRBD2 perhaps the D gene, on 5 matching bases. The TCR originated in a human donor in good health (CMV status not recorded). Some clones in this sample may be carry-over from other donors' samples. For the CDR3, the sequence is CASSQDEGLLEANVLTF. The DNA sequence is TGTGCCAGCAGCCAAGACGAAGGACTCCTTGAGGCCAACGTCCTGACTTTC.